A single T cell receptor (beta chain) is shown here with its context. Antigen specificity is unknown. This sample stems from a study of identifying expanded T cells in peripheral blood. Trimming took off 3 bases at V and 4 bases at J, with 15 bases between the two ends. This CDR3 contains 14 residues. Germline V gives CDR1 SQVTM, CDR2 ANQGSEA. Broader study findings: Technical replicates showed around 1.3 changed clones; two weeks about 16.4; four weeks 19.

Using immunoSEQ multiplex PCR, the repertoire was profiled, and TCRdb retains in-frame clones only, with some absent. The repertoire includes more than 75,000 clones, 88% of them detected once, and roughly 3.9% sits in the top ten. This sequence originates from a person aged 18-69 years in good health. The chain recombines TRBV29-1 with TRBJ2-5; TRBD2 is a possible D gene (6 bases). The specimen sequenced was blood. This CDR3 reads CSVDISGVRETQYF. The CDR3 nucleotides are TGCAGCGTTGATATTTCGGGAGTTAGAGAGACCCAGTACTTC.